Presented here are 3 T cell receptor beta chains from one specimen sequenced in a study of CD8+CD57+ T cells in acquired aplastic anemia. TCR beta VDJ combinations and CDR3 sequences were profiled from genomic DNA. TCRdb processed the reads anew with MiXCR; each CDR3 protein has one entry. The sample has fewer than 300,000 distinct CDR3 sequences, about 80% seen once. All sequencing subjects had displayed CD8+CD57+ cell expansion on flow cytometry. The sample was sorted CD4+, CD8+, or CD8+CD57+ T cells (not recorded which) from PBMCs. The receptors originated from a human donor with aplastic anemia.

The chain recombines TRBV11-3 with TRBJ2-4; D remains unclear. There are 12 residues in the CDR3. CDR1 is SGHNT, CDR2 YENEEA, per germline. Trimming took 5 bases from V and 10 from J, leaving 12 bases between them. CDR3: CASSVALTIQYF. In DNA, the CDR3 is TGTGCCAGCAGCGTAGCTCTAACAATTCAGTACTTC.

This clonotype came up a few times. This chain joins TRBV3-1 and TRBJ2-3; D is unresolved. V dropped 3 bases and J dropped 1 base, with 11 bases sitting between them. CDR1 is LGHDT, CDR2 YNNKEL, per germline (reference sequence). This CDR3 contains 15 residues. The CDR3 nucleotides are TGTGCCAGCAGCCAGTCAGTGAAGCGCACAGATACGCAGTATTTT. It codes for CASSQSVKRTDTQYF.

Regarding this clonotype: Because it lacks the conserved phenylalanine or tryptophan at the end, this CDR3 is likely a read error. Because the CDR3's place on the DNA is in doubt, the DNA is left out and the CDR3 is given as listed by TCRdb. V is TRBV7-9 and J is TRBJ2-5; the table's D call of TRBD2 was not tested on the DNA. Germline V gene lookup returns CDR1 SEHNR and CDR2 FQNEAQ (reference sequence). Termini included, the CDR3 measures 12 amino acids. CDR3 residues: CASSFPRSGRYD.